This T cell receptor beta chain is drawn from a study of blood T cell repertoires in COVID-19. Profiled with immunoSEQ multiplex PCR; TCRdb holds only in-frame clones, not every one. The sample yields around 360,000 clones, about 90% seen once. Trimming took 3 bases from V and 9 from J, leaving 9 bases between them. CDR1 and CDR2 (germline): DFQATT, SNEGSKA (reference sequence). CDR3 length equals 11 residues. Sequencing was performed on PBMCs or T cells enriched from blood (not recorded which). The sequence was collected from a man in his forties or fifties in a cohort exposed to, infected with or recovered from COVID-19 (not recorded which). This rearrangement joins TRBV20-1 to TRBJ2-4; no clear D. Here the CDR3 reads CSARSSPIQYF. DNA of the CDR3: TGCAGTGCTAGGAGTTCTCCCATTCAGTACTTC.